This T cell receptor beta chain was sequenced in a study of cytomegalovirus exposure and HLA in healthy donors. Whole-study findings and limits: Later analysis demonstrated an association between a missense DCLRE1C variant and TCR beta V- and J-gene trimming. The authors listed 150 to 200 TCR beta chains as cytomegalovirus-associated. Some 16,000 TCR beta sequences were associated with HLA alleles at 0.05 false discovery rate in a later analysis. With high specificity and sensitivity, the classifier reportedly diagnosed cytomegalovirus status.

This clone was picked up a small number of times. Its antigen is unidentified. Primers included in the PCR were 60 Vbeta and 13 Jbeta primers. Profiled with immunoSEQ multiplex PCR; TCRdb holds only in-frame clones, not every one. This sample yields approximately 150,000 clones, of which 73% are seen a single time; approximately 1.8% belongs to the top ten. The V and J ends lost 0 bases and 3 bases respectively, with 11 bases between them. The CDR3 is 15 residues long. Germline CDR1 reads ENHRY; CDR2 reads SYGVKD. The gene calls are TRBV10-3 and TRBJ1-2; weak D call: TRBD1 (5 bases). The source material was PBMCs. The receptor was derived from a woman aged 18 to 35 in good health and CMV-seronegative. CDR3 amino acids: CAISESAGIDYGYTF. DNA for the CDR3: TGTGCCATCAGTGAGTCGGCAGGGATCGACTATGGCTACACCTTC.